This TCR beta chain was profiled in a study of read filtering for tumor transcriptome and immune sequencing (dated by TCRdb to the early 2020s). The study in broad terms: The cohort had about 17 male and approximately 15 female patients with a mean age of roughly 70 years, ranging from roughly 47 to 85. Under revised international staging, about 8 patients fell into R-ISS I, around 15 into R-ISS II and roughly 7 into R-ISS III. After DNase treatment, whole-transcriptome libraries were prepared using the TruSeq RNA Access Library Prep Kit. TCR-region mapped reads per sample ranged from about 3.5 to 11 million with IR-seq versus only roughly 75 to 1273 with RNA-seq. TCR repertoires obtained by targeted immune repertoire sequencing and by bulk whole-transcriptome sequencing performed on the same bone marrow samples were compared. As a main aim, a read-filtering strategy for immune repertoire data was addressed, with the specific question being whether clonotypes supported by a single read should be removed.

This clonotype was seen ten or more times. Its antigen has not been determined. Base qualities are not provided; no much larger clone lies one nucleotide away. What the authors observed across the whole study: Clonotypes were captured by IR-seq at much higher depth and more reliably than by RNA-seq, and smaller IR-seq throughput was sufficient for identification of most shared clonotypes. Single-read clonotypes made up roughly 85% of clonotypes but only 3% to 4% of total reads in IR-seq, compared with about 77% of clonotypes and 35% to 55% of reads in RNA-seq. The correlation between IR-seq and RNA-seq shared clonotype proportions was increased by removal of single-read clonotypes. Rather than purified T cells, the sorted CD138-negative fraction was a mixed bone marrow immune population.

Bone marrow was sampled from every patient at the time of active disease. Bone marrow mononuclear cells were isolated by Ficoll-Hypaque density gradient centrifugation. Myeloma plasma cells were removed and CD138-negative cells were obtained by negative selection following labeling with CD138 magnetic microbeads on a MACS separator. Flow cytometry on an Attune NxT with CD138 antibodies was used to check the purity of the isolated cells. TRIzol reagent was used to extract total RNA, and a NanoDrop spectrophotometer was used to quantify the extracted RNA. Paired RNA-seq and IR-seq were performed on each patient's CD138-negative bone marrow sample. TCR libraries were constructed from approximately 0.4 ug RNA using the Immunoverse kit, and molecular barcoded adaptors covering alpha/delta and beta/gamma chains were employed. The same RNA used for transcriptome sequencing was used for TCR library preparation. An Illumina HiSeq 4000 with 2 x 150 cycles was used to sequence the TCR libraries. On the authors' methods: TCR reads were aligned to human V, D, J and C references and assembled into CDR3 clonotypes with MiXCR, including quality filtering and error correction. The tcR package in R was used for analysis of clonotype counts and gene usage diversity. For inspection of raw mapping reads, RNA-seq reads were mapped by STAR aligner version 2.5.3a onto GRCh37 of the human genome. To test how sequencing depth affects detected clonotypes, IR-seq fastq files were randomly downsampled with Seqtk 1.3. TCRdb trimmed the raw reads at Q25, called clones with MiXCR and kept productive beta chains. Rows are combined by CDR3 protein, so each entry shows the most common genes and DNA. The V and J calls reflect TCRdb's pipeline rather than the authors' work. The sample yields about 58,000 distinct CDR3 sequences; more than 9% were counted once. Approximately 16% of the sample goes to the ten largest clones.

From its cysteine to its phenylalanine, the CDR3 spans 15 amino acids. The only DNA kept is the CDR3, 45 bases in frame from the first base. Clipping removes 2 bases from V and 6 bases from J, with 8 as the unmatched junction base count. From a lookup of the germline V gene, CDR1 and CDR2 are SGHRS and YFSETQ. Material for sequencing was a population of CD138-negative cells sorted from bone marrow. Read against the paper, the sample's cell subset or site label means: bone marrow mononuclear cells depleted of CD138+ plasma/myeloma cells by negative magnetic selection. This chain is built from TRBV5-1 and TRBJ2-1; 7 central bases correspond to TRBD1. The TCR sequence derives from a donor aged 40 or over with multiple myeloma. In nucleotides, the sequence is TGCGCCAGCAGCTTTAGTCAGGGGGTAACCAATGAGCAGTTCTTC. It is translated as CASSFSQGVTNEQFF.